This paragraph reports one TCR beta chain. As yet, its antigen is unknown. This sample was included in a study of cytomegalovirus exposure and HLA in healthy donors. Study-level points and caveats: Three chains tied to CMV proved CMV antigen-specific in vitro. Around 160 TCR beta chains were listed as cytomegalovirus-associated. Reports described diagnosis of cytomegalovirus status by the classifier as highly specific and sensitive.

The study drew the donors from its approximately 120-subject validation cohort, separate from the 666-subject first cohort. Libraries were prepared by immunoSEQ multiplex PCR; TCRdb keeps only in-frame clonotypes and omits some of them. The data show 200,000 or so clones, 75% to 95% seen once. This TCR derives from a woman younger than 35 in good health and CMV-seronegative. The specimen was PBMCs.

The CDR3, as DNA: TGTGCCAGCAGTCCAGGACAGACTAACACTGAAGCTTTCTTT. Amino acid sequence: CASSPGQTNTEAFF. The chain links TRBV27 to TRBJ1-1; tentatively, D is TRBD1 (6 bases). V dropped 5 bases and J dropped 2 bases, with 12 bases sitting between them. In germline, CDR1 is MNHEY, CDR2 SMNVEV (reference sequence). The CDR3 covers 14 residues.